What follows are 27 T cell receptor beta chains derived from one specimen sequenced in a study of blood T cells in healthy people across ages. A sample-barcoded 5' primer and a J-beta primer mix were used in a second PCR of roughly 7 to 11 cycles. TCRdb reprocessed the 5' RACE reads with MiXCR, giving one entry per CDR3 protein. The sample lists 650,000 to 800,000 distinct CDR3 sequences, around two fifths occurring once. The sequencing input was blood. These receptors came from a man in his sixties in good health.

CDR3 region: CASSYSAGRTAFTDTQYF. The CDR3 DNA is TGTGCCAGCAGTTATTCGGCGGGCCGGACAGCGTTCACAGATACGCAGTATTTT. The rearrangement joins TRBV6-2 or TRBV6-3 to TRBJ2-3; D might be TRBD1 (6 bases). The CDR3 is 18 residues long. Trimming removed 3 bases from V and 2 bases from J, with 21 bases in between. Germline-derived CDR1 and CDR2 are MNHEY and SVGEGT.

The gene calls are TRBV2 and TRBJ1-2, with 7 nucleotides matching TRBD1. V gave up 7 bases and J gave up 7 bases; unmatched junction bases: 12. The CDR3 has 14 amino acids. Germline V gene lookup returns CDR1 SNHLY and CDR2 FYNNEI. This CDR3 is CASTQTKTGCGYTF. The CDR3, as DNA: TGTGCCAGCACCCAGACCAAGACAGGGTGTGGCTACACCTTC.

V gene TRBV29-1 combines with J gene TRBJ2-5, with 9 bases fitting TRBD1. The CDR3 spans 14 residues. Per germline, CDR1 SQVTM and CDR2 ANQGSEA. V lost 7 bases to trimming and J lost 11 bases; unmatched junction nucleotides: 17. The CDR3 region is CSALQGAKSDEQYF. CDR3 in DNA: TGCAGCGCCCTACAGGGGGCGAAGTCCGATGAGCAGTACTTC.

As for this clonotype: One junction end disagrees with the germline gene, perhaps due to a read error. The V call is TRBV10-3, the J call TRBJ2-3; D may be TRBD1 (5 bases). This CDR3 contains 15 residues. In germline, CDR1 is ENHRY, CDR2 SYGVKD. This CDR3 reads CATSKGQGLTDTQYF. The CDR3 region has the DNA TGTGCCACCAGTAAGGGGCAGGGTCTGACAGATACGCAGTATTTT.

The rearrangement links TRBV15 to TRBJ2-3; D might be TRBD1 or TRBD2, each matching 6 bases. CDR1 is LNHNV, CDR2 YYDKDF, per germline (reference sequence). Trimming cost V 6 bases and J 8 bases, with 27 bases left between them. This CDR3 region has 17 residues. Written as DNA, the CDR3 is TGTGCCACCAGAAGCGCCACCCAAGGGGGGATCTTCGGTACGCAGTATTTT. This sequence encodes CATRSATQGGIFGTQYF. The variable domain in full, with the rest retrieved from reference TRBV15 and TRBJ2-3, is DAMVIQNPRYQVTQFGKPVTLSCSQTLNHNVMYWYQQKSSQAPKLLFHYYDKDFNNEADTPDNFQSRRPNTSFCFLDIRSPGLGDTAMYLCATRSATQGGIFGTQYFGPGTRLTVL.

The chain employs TRBV4-1 and TRBJ2-5; perhaps TRBD2 as D (6 bases). Germline V gene lookup returns CDR1 MGHRA and CDR2 YSYEKL. Trimming took 3 bases from V and 3 from J, leaving 17 bases between them. CDR3 length equals 16 residues. The CDR3 reads CASSHPQTGLKETQYF. In nucleotides, the CDR3 is TGCGCCAGCAGCCACCCGCAGACGGGACTCAAAGAGACCCAGTACTTC.

A single count supports this clonotype. The chain recombines TRBV7-2 with TRBJ2-1, with 12 bases aligning to TRBD2. The CDR3 length is 16 residues. CDR1 and CDR2 from the germline V gene are SGHTA and FQGNSA. V dropped 1 base and J dropped 8; count of bases not matched to a gene: 6. The CDR3 reads CASSLEASGGADEQFF. In DNA, the CDR3 is TGTGCCAGCAGCTTAGAGGCTAGCGGGGGGGCCGATGAGCAGTTCTTC.

This clonotype was counted between two and nine times. The V call is TRBV4-2, the J call TRBJ2-3; 13 bases align to TRBD2. V lost 1 base to trimming and J lost 6 bases; unmatched junction nucleotides: 7. The CDR3 has 17 amino acids. The germline V gene has CDR1 LGHNA and CDR2 YNFKEQ. CDR3 amino acids: CASSQGGTSGVADTQYF. CDR3 bases: TGTGCCAGCAGCCAAGGGGGGACTAGCGGGGTAGCGGATACGCAGTATTTT.

About this clonotype itself: A much larger clonotype is one base distant, so this may be a read error. V is TRBV12-3 or TRBV12-4 and J is TRBJ2-3; D unresolved. Trimming took 5 bases from V and 2 from J, leaving 8 bases between them. The CDR3 covers 13 residues. For the CDR3, the DNA is TGTGCCAGCAGTATACGGACCACAGATACGCAGTATTTT. This codes for CASSIRTTDTQYF.

The V gene is TRBV3-1, the J gene TRBJ2-5; no reliable D call. This CDR3 spans 14 amino acids. Trimming left V 1 base short and J 3 bases short, with 9 bases between. Germline V CDR1 and CDR2: LGHDT, YNNKEL (reference sequence). The CDR3 sequence: CASSQGVREETQYF. Here the CDR3 DNA reads TGTGCCAGCAGCCAAGGGGTTCGGGAAGAGACCCAGTACTTC.

This chain joins TRBV12-3 or TRBV12-4 and TRBJ1-2; D is ambiguous. V lost 0 bases, J lost 5 bases, and 13 bases lay in between. This CDR3 region has 15 residues. The CDR3 DNA reads TGTGCCAGCAGTTTAGCGTTTACGGCCGAGTATGGCTACACCTTC. Translating it yields CASSLAFTAEYGYTF.

This rearrangement joins TRBV1 to TRBJ2-4; the table calls TRBD2, which could not be checked here. With the DNA end fitting TRBJ2-7 better, the J assignment may be wrong. TRBV1 is annotated as a pseudogene. The CDR3 has 17 residues. The CDR3 spells CTSSQEGERAIYYEQYF. The CDR3 DNA is TGCACCAGCAGCCAAGAAGGGGAGCGGGCAATTTACTACGAGCAGTACTTC.

This chain connects TRBV18 to TRBJ1-4, with 7 bases aligning to TRBD1. The junction had 14 bases not matched to a gene; V was cut back by 1 base and J by 3 bases. From germline, CDR1 is KGHSH and CDR2 LQKENI. This CDR3 contains 19 residues. The CDR3, as DNA: TGTGCCAGCTCACCACAATGGGACAGACTAGACCATCCTAATGAAAAACTGTTTTTT. It specifies CASSPQWDRLDHPNEKLFF.

Turning to this clonotype: At one end the junction does not follow the germline gene, possibly because of a read error. The rearrangement joins TRBV12-3 or TRBV12-4 to TRBJ2-3; D unresolved. This CDR3 region has 16 residues. The CDR3 bases are TGTGCCTGCAGTTTAGAGTCTTACAGAGCCCTAGATACGCAGTATTTT. It specifies CACSLESYRALDTQYF.

The CDR3 sequence is CASSQHPGGANTGELFF. The CDR3 DNA is TGCGCCAGCAGCCAACACCCAGGGGGGGCGAACACCGGGGAGCTGTTTTTT. This chain uses TRBV4-1 with TRBJ2-2, with D possibly called TRBD1 or TRBD2 (7 bases each). The CDR3 has 17 residues. From germline, CDR1 is MGHRA and CDR2 YSYEKL. V lost 2 bases and J 0 bases, leaving 13 bases between the germline ends.

V and J are TRBV25-1 and TRBJ2-3; a weak D match, TRBD2 (7 bases). This CDR3 has 17 residues. Trimming stripped 6 bases from V and 4 bases from J, with 23 bases between. Germline V gives CDR1 MGHDK, CDR2 SYGVNS. Here the CDR3 reads CASSQGVGGAISDTQYF. In DNA, the CDR3 is TGTGCCAGCAGCCAAGGAGTTGGGGGGGCCATCTCAGATACGCAGTATTTT.

This clonotype was counted only a few times. This rearrangement joins TRBV4-3 to TRBJ1-4; D is unclear. CDR3 length: 16 amino acids. The V end lost 0 bases, the J end lost 3 bases, and 11 bases lay between the germline ends. Germline V gene sequence: CDR1 LGHNA, CDR2 YSLEER. The CDR3 nucleotides read TGCGCCAGCAGCCAAGAGCCTGCGCAGTCTAATGAAAAACTGTTTTTT. As protein: CASSQEPAQSNEKLFF.

The CDR3 DNA follows: TGTGCCAGCAGCGATCAGGGGGCGCGCACAGATACGCAGTATTTT. It yields the protein CASSDQGARTDTQYF. The J gene is TRBJ2-3, the V gene TRBV7-9; 8 bases align to TRBD1. The junction had 5 bases not matched to a gene; V was cut back by 5 bases and J by 1 base. The CDR3 has 15 residues. The germline gives CDR1 SEHNR, CDR2 FQNEAQ (reference sequence).

Only a few counts were recorded for this clonotype. The chain employs TRBV9 and TRBJ2-5; D possibly matches TRBD1 or TRBD2 (6 bases each). CDR3 size: 13 residues. The V end lost 7 bases, the J end lost 2 bases, and 12 bases lay between the germline ends. The germline gives CDR1 SGDLS, CDR2 YYNGEE. CDR3 bases: TGTGCCAGCGCGGAGGGGGGACAAGAGACCCAGTACTTC. Translated, it gives CASAEGGQETQYF.

The rearrangement joins TRBV12-3 or TRBV12-4 to TRBJ2-1, with unresolved D. The CDR3 sequence is 15 residues long. Trimming took off 4 bases at V and 3 bases at J, with 13 bases between the two ends. CDR3 sequence (DNA): TGTGCCAGCAGTTGGGGTAGTCCCCACTACAATGAGCAGTTCTTC. It is translated as CASSWGSPHYNEQFF.

Remarks on this clonotype: One junction end disagrees with the germline gene, perhaps due to a read error. The chain combines TRBV20-1 with TRBJ1-2; TRBD1 matches at 7 bases. Germline CDR1 DFQATT, CDR2 SNEGSKA (reference sequence). CDR3 length: 14 residues. The CDR3 reads CGAPIGTGVEGYTF. The CDR3 coding sequence is TGCGGTGCGCCCATAGGTACAGGGGTTGAGGGCTACACCTTC.

V usage is TRBV28 and J usage is TRBJ2-1; possible D gene TRBD1, 5 bases. The CDR3 runs 15 residues. CDR1 and CDR2 (germline): MDHEN, SYDVKM. The germline V and J ends were trimmed by 0 bases and 5 bases, with 11 bases remaining between them. CDR3 DNA sequence: TGTGCCAGCAGTTTATGGGGGAAAGGGGACAATGAGCAGTTCTTC. Translating gives CASSLWGKGDNEQFF.

This clonotype was detected a few times. This rearrangement joins TRBV5-1 to TRBJ1-1; D ambiguous. Germline values: CDR1 SGHRS, CDR2 YFSETQ. CDR3 length: 14 residues. The V end lost 4 bases, the J end lost 0 bases, and 10 bases lay between the germline ends. The CDR3 reads CASSPAGLNTEAFF. The DNA of the CDR3 is TGCGCCAGCAGCCCTGCCGGCTTGAACACTGAAGCTTTCTTT.

The CDR3 reads CASSIGASESYNEQFF. The CDR3 bases are TGTGCCAGTAGTATAGGTGCTAGCGAATCCTACAATGAGCAGTTCTTC. V usage is TRBV19 and J usage is TRBJ2-1; D is perhaps TRBD2 (6 bases). The V end lost 1 base, the J end lost 1 base, and 11 bases lay between the germline ends. Germline lookup yields CDR1 LNHDA and CDR2 SQIVND (reference sequence). CDR3 length equals 16 residues.

The V and J genes are TRBV7-8 and TRBJ1-5; the D gene is possibly TRBD1 (5 bases). Trimming stripped 5 bases from V and 2 bases from J, with 16 bases between. Per germline, CDR1 SGHVS and CDR2 FQNEAQ. This CDR3 region has 16 residues. CDR3 region: CASSVTRGFGNQPQHF. CDR3 DNA sequence: TGTGCCAGCAGCGTCACTAGGGGATTTGGCAATCAGCCCCAGCATTTT. Using reference TRBV7-8 and TRBJ1-5 for the parts outside the CDR3, the full variable domain is GAGVSQSPRYKVAKRGQDVALRCDPISGHVSLFWYQQALGQGPEFLTYFQNEAQLDKSGLPSDRFFAERPEGSVSTLKIQRTQQEDSAVYLCASSVTRGFGNQPQHFGDGTRLSIL.

The CDR3 sequence: CSAIHTGGQVPNEQFF. The CDR3 nucleotides read TGCAGTGCCATACATACGGGGGGGCAAGTTCCGAATGAGCAGTTCTTC. The V gene is TRBV20-1, the J gene TRBJ2-1; 8 bases are shared with TRBD2. Trimming at V came to 6 bases and at J to 7 bases, leaving 17 bases not matched to a gene. Germline V gene sequence: CDR1 DFQATT, CDR2 SNEGSKA (reference sequence). The CDR3 extends over 16 amino acids.

CDR3 sequence reads: CASSQSLQGEGETQYF. The CDR3 DNA reads TGCGCCAGCAGTCAATCTTTACAGGGGGAGGGAGAGACCCAGTACTTC. The chain recombines TRBV23-1 with TRBJ2-5; tentatively, D is TRBD1 (8 bases). TRBV23-1 qualifies as an ORF whose function is uncertain. Trimming removed 0 bases at V and 4 bases at J, with 15 bases between. The length of the CDR3 is 16 residues.